This is a list of T cell receptor beta chains from one sample in a study of blood T cell repertoires in COVID-19. Assay: immunoSEQ multiplex PCR; the TCRdb copy retains only in-frame clones and omits some. The table shows around 54,000 clones, with approximately 80% occurring only once. Sequenced input: peripheral blood. All receptors come from an older woman with acute or convalescent COVID-19. CDR3s include the opening cysteine and the closing phenylalanine or tryptophan. A D gene is named only where the DNA matches it firmly.

V gene: TRBV5-1; CDR3 length: 13; D gene: TRBD1; CDR3 protein: CASSSDREDGYTF
V gene: TRBV10-1; CDR3 length: 15; D gene: TRBD1; CDR3 protein: CASRGYRGTNEKLFF
V gene: TRBV29-1; CDR3 length: 14; D gene: TRBD2; CDR3 protein: CSVEDLGLAGELFF
V gene: TRBV13; CDR3 length: 16; D gene: TRBD1; CDR3 protein: CASSLVGQGITDTQYF
V gene: TRBV11-2; CDR3 length: 15; D gene: TRBD2; CDR3 protein: CASSLGLAGANEQFF
V gene: TRBV24-1; CDR3 length: 15; D gene: TRBD2; CDR3 protein: CATETSGSGGGELFF
V gene: TRBV30; CDR3 length: 15; D gene: TRBD1; CDR3 protein: CAWSSGTGNNQPQHF
V gene: TRBV5-6; CDR3 length: 15; D gene: TRBD1; CDR3 protein: CASTLRTGSVSPLHF
V gene: TRBV30; CDR3 length: 11; D gene: .; CDR3 protein: CAWSVLTEAFF
V gene: TRBV6-6; CDR3 length: 15; D gene: .; CDR3 protein: CASSYLSGVNQPQHF
V gene: TRBV6-2/TRBV6-3; CDR3 length: 18; D gene: TRBD2; CDR3 protein: CASSYWTSGVLSYNEQFF
V gene: TRBV30; CDR3 length: 16; D gene: .; CDR3 protein: CAWSPWRGPSPGTQYF
V gene: TRBV4-1; CDR3 length: 14; D gene: .; CDR3 protein: CASSPNWASYEQYF
V gene: TRBV3-1/TRBV3-2; CDR3 length: 17; D gene: TRBD1; CDR3 protein: CASRKGGQGESGNTIYF
V gene: TRBV3-1/TRBV3-2; CDR3 length: 18; D gene: TRBD2; CDR3 protein: CASSQDHLSGGRTDTQYF
V gene: TRBV6-6; CDR3 length: 14; D gene: .; CDR3 protein: CAGGDKGAGNTIYF
V gene: TRBV2; CDR3 length: 16; D gene: TRBD2; CDR3 protein: CASSEGLAGGGETQYF
V gene: TRBV19; CDR3 length: 16; D gene: TRBD1; CDR3 protein: CASSMLDRQGNQPQHF
V gene: TRBV6-5; CDR3 length: 13; D gene: TRBD1; CDR3 protein: CASRRDRGTPLHF
V gene: TRBV4-2; CDR3 length: 16; D gene: .; CDR3 protein: CASSQFRDTDTDTQYF
V gene: TRBV5-4; CDR3 length: 15; D gene: .; CDR3 protein: CASSPPRGGTDTQYF
V gene: TRBV11-2; CDR3 length: 19; D gene: TRBD2; CDR3 protein: CASSLEGLGGGPNTGELFF
V gene: TRBV9; CDR3 length: 15; D gene: TRBD2; CDR3 protein: CASSVGLAGGNEQFF
V gene: TRBV6-5; CDR3 length: 14; D gene: TRBD2; CDR3 protein: CASSYLRGRGTQYF
V gene: TRBV6-2/TRBV6-3; CDR3 length: 15; D gene: TRBD2; CDR3 protein: CASSGTSGGLIEQFF
V gene: TRBV28; CDR3 length: 14; D gene: TRBD1; CDR3 protein: CASSPTGEDSEAFF
V gene: TRBV18; CDR3 length: 18; D gene: .; CDR3 protein: CASSSQSSGGATGNTIYF
V gene: TRBV7-2; CDR3 length: 15; D gene: TRBD2; CDR3 protein: CASSLGTSGSYEQYF
V gene: TRBV21-1; CDR3 length: 16; D gene: .; CDR3 protein: CASSNPLAGGTGELFF
V gene: TRBV24-1; CDR3 length: 12; D gene: .; CDR3 protein: CATSTPNQPQHF
V gene: TRBV24-1; CDR3 length: 12; D gene: TRBD1; CDR3 protein: CATSDWDRGWTF
V gene: TRBV7-9; CDR3 length: 12; D gene: .; CDR3 protein: CASSFTGSEQYF
V gene: TRBV5-6; CDR3 length: 15; D gene: TRBD2; CDR3 protein: CASRLAGALTGELFF
V gene: TRBV5-1; CDR3 length: 14; D gene: .; CDR3 protein: CASSLDGSSYEQYF
V gene: TRBV6-1; CDR3 length: 13; D gene: .; CDR3 protein: CASAYRTNTEAFF
V gene: TRBV5-1; CDR3 length: 16; D gene: .; CDR3 protein: CASSLALQGSNQPQHF
V gene: TRBV7-9; CDR3 length: 17; D gene: .; CDR3 protein: CASSTTGAGRATYGYTF
V gene: TRBV15; CDR3 length: 17; D gene: TRBD1; CDR3 protein: CATSRTGTGAANSPLHF
V gene: TRBV7-2; CDR3 length: 16; D gene: TRBD2; CDR3 protein: CASSLRLAGATDTQYF
V gene: TRBV19; CDR3 length: 14; D gene: TRBD1; CDR3 protein: CASSPDRGNTEAFF
V gene: TRBV4-1; CDR3 length: 14; D gene: TRBD1; CDR3 protein: CASSYRDRAYEQYF
V gene: TRBV2; CDR3 length: 14; D gene: TRBD1; CDR3 protein: CASTGTGGDQPQHF
V gene: TRBV3-1/TRBV3-2; CDR3 length: 14; D gene: TRBD1; CDR3 protein: CASSRTGVNYGYTF